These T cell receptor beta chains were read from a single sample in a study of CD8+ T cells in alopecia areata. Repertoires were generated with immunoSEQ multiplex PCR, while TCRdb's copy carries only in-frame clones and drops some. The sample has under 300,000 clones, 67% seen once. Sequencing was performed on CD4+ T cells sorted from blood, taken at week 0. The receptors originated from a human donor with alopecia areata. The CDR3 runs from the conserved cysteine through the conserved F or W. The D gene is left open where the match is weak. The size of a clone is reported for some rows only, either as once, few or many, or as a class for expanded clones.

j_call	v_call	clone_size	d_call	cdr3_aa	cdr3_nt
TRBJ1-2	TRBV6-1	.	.	CASSARADYGYTF	TGTGCCAGCAGTGCCAGAGCGGACTATGGCTACACCTTC
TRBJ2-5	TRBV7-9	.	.	CASSRTQETQYF	TGTGCCAGCAGCCGCACCCAAGAGACCCAGTACTTC
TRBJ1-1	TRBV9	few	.	CASSVGAVNTEAFF	TGTGCCAGCAGCGTAGGGGCAGTCAACACTGAAGCTTTCTTT
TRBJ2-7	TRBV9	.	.	CASSEGPGGRISPGEQYF	TGTGCCAGCAGCGAGGGACCAGGAGGGCGGATTAGCCCGGGCGAGCAGTACTTC
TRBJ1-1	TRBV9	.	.	CASSQGQLNTEAFF	TGTGCCAGCAGCCAGGGACAATTGAACACTGAAGCTTTCTTT
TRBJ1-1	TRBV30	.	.	CAWSVMLKAFF	TGTGCCTGGAGTGTAATGCTGAAAGCTTTCTTT
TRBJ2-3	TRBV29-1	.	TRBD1	CSVKATGGGDTQYF	TGCAGCGTGAAGGCGACAGGGGGCGGAGATACGCAGTATTTT
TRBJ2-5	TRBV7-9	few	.	CASSFAQAGRGVQETQYF	TGTGCCAGCAGCTTCGCACAGGCTGGGCGGGGAGTTCAAGAGACCCAGTACTTC
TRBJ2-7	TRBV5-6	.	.	CASSLDGEGDLAYEQYF	TGTGCCAGCAGCTTGGACGGAGAGGGAGACCTCGCCTACGAGCAGTACTTC
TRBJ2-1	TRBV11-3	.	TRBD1	CASSLAWGQDNEQFF	TGTGCCAGCAGCTTAGCCTGGGGACAGGACAATGAGCAGTTCTTC
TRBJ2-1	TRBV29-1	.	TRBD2	CSVPGLKREQFF	TGCAGCGTCCCGGGACTAAAAAGGGAGCAGTTCTTC
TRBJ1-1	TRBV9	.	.	CASSVQVNTEAFF	TGTGCCAGCAGCGTGCAGGTTAACACTGAAGCTTTCTTT
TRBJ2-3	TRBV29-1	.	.	CSVVFTDTQYF	TGCAGCGTTGTATTCACAGATACGCAGTATTTT
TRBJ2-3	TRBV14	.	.	CASSHPGSTDTQYF	TGTGCCAGCAGCCACCCGGGGAGCACAGATACGCAGTATTTT
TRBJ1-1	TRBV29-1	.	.	CSVDRTGMNTEAFF	TGCAGCGTTGACAGAACAGGGATGAACACTGAAGCTTTCTTT
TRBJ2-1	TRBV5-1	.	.	CASSPGSYNEQFF	TGCGCCAGCAGCCCGGGCTCCTACAATGAGCAGTTCTTC